A single sample is the source of the 13 T cell receptor beta chains below, sequenced in a study of blood T cell repertoires in COVID-19. Here immunoSEQ multiplex PCR was the method, and the copy in TCRdb shows in-frame clones only, minus some. The repertoire has roughly 40,000 clones, around nine tenths of them found once; the top ten carry roughly 6.1%. Sequenced: peripheral blood. Receptors were obtained from a human donor in a cohort sampled during active COVID-19.

The rearrangement joins TRBV19 to TRBJ1-6, with a possible D match to TRBD1 (5 bases). The CDR3 consists of 16 residues. Trimming removed 6 bases at V and 7 bases at J, with 19 bases between. Germline V gives CDR1 LNHDA, CDR2 SQIVND (reference sequence). For the CDR3, the DNA is TGTGCCAGTAGCACCGACAGTTGGGTGAGAAATTCACCCCTCCACTTT. This encodes CASSTDSWVRNSPLHF.

The chain employs TRBV7-9 and TRBJ1-1; possible D gene TRBD1, 6 bases. Trimming stripped 1 base from V and 5 bases from J, with 14 bases between. This CDR3 has 15 residues. Germline CDR1 and CDR2: SEHNR and FQNEAQ (reference sequence). The CDR3 DNA is TGTGCCAGCAGCTTAGAAGGGGGTAGTGGTACTGAAGCTTTCTTT. Protein: CASSLEGGSGTEAFF.

The chain links TRBV7-6 to TRBJ2-1; TRBD1 aligns across 7 bases. This CDR3 is built from 15 residues. J was trimmed by 6 bases and V by 1 base; bases with no gene match: 6. CDR1 is SGHVS, CDR2 FNYEAQ, per germline. The CDR3 region is CASSLDSPGGNEQFF. In DNA form, the CDR3 reads TGTGCCAGCAGCTTAGATTCGCCAGGGGGCAATGAGCAGTTCTTC.

In this sample, this clone is medium-sized (0.01 to 0.1%). Here the CDR3 DNA reads TGTGCCAGCAGCTTGTGGACAGCGAACACTGAAGCTTTCTTT. Translating it yields CASSLWTANTEAFF. This chain links TRBV5-4 with TRBJ1-1; weak D call: TRBD1 (6 bases). The CDR3 spans 14 residues. Between the trimmed V and J ends, which lost 1 base and 1 base, there was a span of 8 bases. Germline V gives CDR1 SGHNT, CDR2 YYREEE (reference sequence).

The chain is built from TRBV4-1 and TRBJ2-1; the D is unclear. Germline CDR1 reads MGHRA; CDR2 reads YSYEKL. The CDR3 is 11 residues long. V lost 0 bases and J lost 9, with 3 bases in between. CDR3 DNA sequence: TGCGCCAGCAGCCAAGATCTTGAGCAGTTCTTC. It translates to CASSQDLEQFF.

This chain connects TRBV3-1 (or the pseudogene TRBV3-2) to TRBJ1-1, with D hard to call. Germline CDR1 reads LGHDT; CDR2 reads YNNKEL (reference sequence). The V and J ends lost 1 base and 0 bases respectively, with 9 bases between them. The CDR3 is 15 amino acids. CDR3 residues: CASSQVDTVNTEAFF. CDR3 bases: TGTGCCAGCAGCCAAGTAGACACCGTGAACACTGAAGCTTTCTTT.

This chain links TRBV10-3 with TRBJ1-2, with D hard to call. Trimming pared 0 bases from V and 5 bases from J, leaving 10 bases between. CDR1 ENHRY and CDR2 SYGVKD come from the germline V gene. CDR3 length: 14 residues. The CDR3 bases are TGTGCCATCAGTGAGTCGGGCGCGTTGTATGGCTACACCTTC. Its translation is CAISESGALYGYTF.

The V and J genes are TRBV2 and TRBJ2-7; D might be TRBD1 (6 bases). Trimming took 6 bases from V and 1 from J, leaving 10 bases between them. Germline CDR1 reads SNHLY; CDR2 reads FYNNEI. CDR3 length: 13 amino acids. This CDR3 reads CASRVQGSYEQYF. In nucleotides, the CDR3 is TGTGCCAGCAGGGTTCAGGGGTCCTACGAGCAGTACTTC.

This sequence joins TRBV25-1 and TRBJ2-7, with 8 bases lining up with TRBD1. CDR1 is MGHDK and CDR2 is SYGVNS in the germline V gene. J lost 3 bases, V lost 3 bases, and 4 bases had no gene match. This CDR3 region has 14 residues. The CDR3 protein is CASSDGQGLYEQYF. For the CDR3, the DNA is TGTGCCAGCAGTGATGGACAGGGCCTCTACGAGCAGTACTTC.

This clone was seen just once. V and J are TRBV12-3 or TRBV12-4 and TRBJ2-7; D is unresolved. The CDR3 sequence is 12 residues long. V was pared by 4 bases and J by 7 bases, with 11 bases between. The CDR3, as DNA: TGTGCCAGCAGTTCACAGCCGTGGGAGCAGTACTTC. Residues: CASSSQPWEQYF.

This sequence joins TRBV19 and TRBJ2-2; D is ambiguous. Germline CDR1 is LNHDA and CDR2 is SQIVND (reference sequence). The V gene lost 1 base and the J gene lost 6 bases, with 12 bases spanning the gap. This CDR3 spans 15 amino acids. This chain's CDR3 is CASSIVPASAGELFF. The CDR3 coding sequence is TGTGCCAGTAGTATAGTACCAGCGAGCGCCGGGGAGCTGTTTTTT.

The chain has TRBV10-1 and TRBJ1-1; TRBD1 matches 11 bases. Germline V gene sequence: CDR1 WNHNN, CDR2 SYGVQD (reference sequence). The CDR3 loop spans 14 amino acids. V was clipped by 5 bases and J by 5 bases; unmatched bases: 4. The CDR3 DNA reads as TGCGCCAGCAGTCGGGGACAGGGGGGGACTGAAGCTTTCTTT. Encoded protein: CASSRGQGGTEAFF.

This clone showed up just a few times. This chain connects TRBV3-1 (or the pseudogene TRBV3-2) to TRBJ1-1; 7 bases fit TRBD1. This CDR3 comprises 16 residues. The V and J ends lost 4 bases and 1 base, in that order; junction bases with no gene match: 9. CDR1 and CDR2 from the germline V gene are LGHDT and YNNKEL (reference sequence). CDR3 nucleotide sequence: TGTGCCAGCAGCCGCTTCATGACAGGGCCGAACACTGAAGCTTTCTTT. It encodes CASSRFMTGPNTEAFF.